A single sample gave rise to the 10 T cell receptor beta chains below, sequenced in a study of blood T cell repertoires in COVID-19. Sequenced by immunoSEQ multiplex PCR; TCRdb stores in-frame clones only, minus some. The sample has over 100,000 clones, 70% to 90% seen once; the top ten hold 15% to 20%. Material for sequencing was peripheral blood. The receptor set was obtained from an older woman with acute or convalescent COVID-19.

The chain links TRBV5-4 to TRBJ2-2, with TRBD2 matching 14 bases. CDR1 and CDR2 (germline): SGHNT, YYREEE (reference sequence). V was clipped by 5 bases and J by 4 bases; unmatched bases: 7. The CDR3 consists of 17 residues. CDR3 in amino acids: CASRPGTSGSVTGELFF. The CDR3 DNA sequence: TGTGCCAGCAGACCCGGGACTAGCGGGAGCGTCACCGGGGAGCTGTTTTTT.

The chain combines TRBV7-6 with TRBJ1-5; the D is unclear. The CDR3 is 15 amino acids. Germline V gene sequence: CDR1 SGHVS, CDR2 FNYEAQ. Trimming left V 1 base short and J 3 bases short, with 10 bases between. CDR3 nucleotide sequence: TGTGCCAGCAGCTTAGGGGCGGGCCTCAATCAGCCCCAGCATTTT. It encodes CASSLGAGLNQPQHF.

This chain links TRBV27 with TRBJ1-4; 8 positions match TRBD1. The junction had 11 bases not matched to a gene; V was cut back by 5 bases and J by 6 bases. This CDR3 comprises 16 residues. Germline CDR1 is MNHEY and CDR2 is SMNVEV (reference sequence). The CDR3 nucleotides read TGTGCCAGCAGTGGGACAGGCCTTGTGAATTATGAAAAACTGTTTTTT. Residues: CASSGTGLVNYEKLFF.

This chain connects TRBV5-1 to TRBJ2-5; D is perhaps TRBD2 (5 bases). In germline, CDR1 is SGHRS, CDR2 YFSETQ. With 4 bases removed from V and 3 bases from J, the gap between germline ends came to 13 bases. The length of the CDR3 is 14 residues. In DNA, the CDR3 is TGCGCCAGCAGCGGGCAAATGGGAGAAGAGACCCAGTACTTC. Its translation is CASSGQMGEETQYF.

The V gene is TRBV9, the J gene TRBJ2-1; 13 nucleotides match TRBD2. This CDR3 region has 16 residues. Germline V gene lookup returns CDR1 SGDLS and CDR2 YYNGEE. Trimming removed 4 bases from V and 0 bases from J; junction bases left unmatched: 1. The CDR3 DNA reads as TGTGCCAGCAGCAGACTAGCGGGGGGCTCCTACAATGAGCAGTTCTTC. The encoded protein is CASSRLAGGSYNEQFF.

The chain employs TRBV7-9 and TRBJ2-5; tentatively, D is TRBD2 (6 bases). This CDR3 contains 13 residues. V dropped 3 bases and J dropped 6 bases, with 11 bases sitting between them. The germline gives CDR1 SEHNR, CDR2 FQNEAQ (reference sequence). The CDR3 sequence: CASSFSGRQTQYF. In nucleotides, the CDR3 is TGTGCCAGCAGCTTCTCCGGGAGACAGACCCAGTACTTC.

CDR3 bases: TGTGCCAGCCAACCAACTAGCGGCGTCACCGGGGAGCTGTTTTTT. Translating gives CASQPTSGVTGELFF. This chain connects TRBV2 to TRBJ2-2, with TRBD2 identical over 8 bases. Germline-derived CDR1 and CDR2 are SNHLY and FYNNEI. The CDR3 has 15 residues. V gave up 8 bases and J gave up 4 bases; unmatched junction bases: 9.

The gene calls are TRBV28 and TRBJ2-2; 8 bases match TRBD2. Germline-derived CDR1 and CDR2 are MDHEN and SYDVKM. CDR3 size: 15 residues. V was pared by 3 bases and J by 6 bases, with 6 bases of the junction left unmatched. The chain's CDR3 is CASSFRGRGAGELFF. The CDR3 region has the DNA TGTGCCAGCAGTTTCCGGGGGCGGGGGGCCGGGGAGCTGTTTTTT.

The rearrangement joins TRBV6-1 to TRBJ1-2, with D unclear. Germline loops: CDR1 MNHNS, CDR2 SASEGT. There are 14 residues in the CDR3. The germline V and J ends were trimmed by 3 bases and 4 bases, with 12 bases remaining between them. CDR3 protein: CASSDMGAGYGYTF. Written as DNA, the CDR3 is TGTGCCAGCAGTGATATGGGCGCGGGCTATGGCTACACCTTC.

V gene TRBV28 combines with J gene TRBJ2-5; the match to TRBD2 covers 13 bases. The CDR3 runs 16 residues. Trimming took 1 base from V and 10 from J; bases not matched to a gene: 9. Per germline, CDR1 MDHEN and CDR2 SYDVKM. The CDR3 DNA follows: TGTGCCAGCAGTTTATATAGACTAGCGGGAGGAGGTTTCCAGTACTTC. This codes for CASSLYRLAGGGFQYF.